The 20 T cell receptor beta chains listed next were all sequenced from one sample in a study of blood T cell repertoires in COVID-19. The table came from immunoSEQ multiplex PCR; TCRdb's copy has only in-frame clones and leaves some out. This sample has fewer than 200,000 clones, with around 80% found just once. Material for sequencing was PBMCs or T cells enriched from blood (not recorded which). The receptors were sampled from a man in his fifties who had recovered from COVID-19.

DNA of the CDR3: TGTGCCAGCAGTTTCGGGACTGGGGGAGACACCCAGTACTTC. Protein: CASSFGTGGDTQYF. V and J are TRBV9 and TRBJ2-5; TRBD2 might be the D (6 bases). The germline gives CDR1 SGDLS, CDR2 YYNGEE. This CDR3 comprises 14 residues. Trimming cost V 5 bases and J 8 bases, with 19 bases left between them.

V usage is TRBV9 and J usage is TRBJ2-5; TRBD1 is a possible D gene (5 bases). This CDR3 has 16 amino acids. The germline gives CDR1 SGDLS, CDR2 YYNGEE. V was shortened by 0 bases and J by 3 bases, with 15 bases between the two germline ends. This CDR3 reads CASSVGESRVKETQYF. Written as DNA, the CDR3 is TGTGCCAGCAGCGTAGGAGAGAGCAGGGTTAAAGAGACCCAGTACTTC. The whole variable domain, remainder taken from reference TRBV9 and TRBJ2-5, is DSGVTQTPKHLITATGQRVTLRCSPRSGDLSVYWYQQSLDQGLQFLIQYYNGEERAKGNILERFSAQQFPDLHSELNLSSLELGDSALYFCASSVGESRVKETQYFGPGTRLLVL.

J is TRBJ2-7 and V is TRBV27; D remains ambiguous. Germline-derived CDR1 and CDR2 are MNHEY and SMNVEV (reference sequence). This CDR3 contains 15 residues. Deletions cut 5 bases from V and 2 bases from J, with 16 bases between. The CDR3 nucleotides read TGTGCCAGCAGTCCGGAGAGATTACCTACCTACGAGCAGTACTTC. This translates into CASSPERLPTYEQYF.

The rearrangement links TRBV3-1 (or the pseudogene TRBV3-2) to TRBJ2-7; D not resolved. The ends were cut back, 1 base at V and 2 bases at J, with 12 bases in the middle. Germline loops: CDR1 LGHDT, CDR2 YNNKEL (reference sequence). The CDR3 covers 15 residues. As DNA, the CDR3 is TGTGCCAGCAGCCAAGCCCCCCGGCGGACCTACGAGCAGTACTTC. Its translation: CASSQAPRRTYEQYF.

CDR3 residues: CASSAGVSNQPQHF. CDR3 nucleotide sequence: TGTGCCAGCAGCGCAGGGGTTAGCAATCAGCCCCAGCATTTT. J is TRBJ1-5 and V is TRBV5-4; tentative D call: TRBD1 (6 bases). Germline V gene data show CDR1 as SGHNT and CDR2 as YYREEE (reference sequence). CDR3 length: 14 amino acids. V shed 4 bases and J shed 0 bases, with 8 bases lying between them.

The chain is built from TRBV24-1 and TRBJ1-2, with D maybe TRBD1 (6 bases). Trimming stripped 4 bases from V and 4 bases from J, with 12 bases between. The CDR3 loop spans 14 amino acids. CDR1 and CDR2 (germline): KGHDR, SFDVKD. The DNA for the CDR3 is TGTGCCACCAGTGACCAAAGGACAGCCTATGGCTACACCTTC. Translating gives CATSDQRTAYGYTF.

The rearrangement joins TRBV9 to TRBJ2-2, with 8 bases identical to TRBD2. The V gene's germline CDR1 is SGDLS and CDR2 YYNGEE. The CDR3 runs 16 residues. V shed 0 bases, J shed 3 bases, and the junction held 4 bases outside the gene matches. The CDR3 loop is CASSVVSGGHTGELFF. The CDR3 nucleotides read TGTGCCAGCAGCGTAGTAAGCGGGGGCCACACCGGGGAGCTGTTTTTT.

The rearrangement uses TRBV19 and TRBJ1-2; TRBD1 matches 10 bases. The CDR3 spans 16 residues. V lost 3 bases to trimming and J lost 7 bases; unmatched junction nucleotides: 11. The germline CDR1 and CDR2 sequences are LNHDA and SQIVND (reference sequence). The CDR3 sequence: CASSIGMTGGFSGYTF. Here the CDR3 DNA reads TGTGCCAGTAGTATTGGAATGACAGGGGGCTTTAGTGGCTACACCTTC.

The chain employs TRBV11-3 and TRBJ2-1; 9 nucleotides line up with TRBD2. The CDR3 has 17 residues. The trim removed 2 bases at V and 4 bases at J, leaving 9 bases unmatched. Germline-derived CDR1 and CDR2 are SGHNT and YENEEA. CDR3 sequence reads: CASSLNRGGGGYNEQFF. CDR3 coding DNA: TGTGCCAGCAGCTTAAATCGTGGCGGGGGGGGATACAATGAGCAGTTCTTC.

This sequence joins TRBV2 and TRBJ1-2; 8 bases align to TRBD1. Germline lookup yields CDR1 SNHLY and CDR2 FYNNEI. With 7 bases clipped from V and 0 bases from J, the junction kept 7 bases outside the gene matches. The CDR3 runs to 15 residues. The CDR3 sequence: CASIRDRTSNYGYTF. CDR3 DNA sequence: TGTGCCAGCATCCGGGACAGGACTTCTAACTATGGCTACACCTTC.

The chain carries TRBV4-2 and TRBJ1-2, with a weak D call TRBD1 (6 bases). The CDR3 spans 15 residues. Trimming took off 0 bases at V and 1 base at J, with 9 bases between the two ends. Germline loops: CDR1 LGHNA, CDR2 YNFKEQ. DNA of the CDR3: TGTGCCAGCAGCCAAGATTGGGGGCGTAACTATGGCTACACCTTC. Encoded protein: CASSQDWGRNYGYTF.

The chain links TRBV18 to TRBJ1-2; TRBD1 is a possible D gene (5 bases). This CDR3 spans 14 amino acids. The germline V gene has CDR1 KGHSH and CDR2 LQKENI. Trimming stripped 0 bases from V and 7 bases from J, with 12 bases between. CDR3 sequence (DNA): TGTGCCAGCTCACCACCGCCAGGGATCCGTGGCTACACCTTC. As protein: CASSPPPGIRGYTF.

The chain couples TRBV14 to TRBJ1-1; the D is unclear. The germline gives CDR1 SGHDN, CDR2 FVKESK. This CDR3 region has 14 residues. V lost 2 bases to trimming and J lost 5 bases, with 12 bases between them. CDR3 nucleotides: TGTGCCAGCAGCCAATCAGGAGGTTGGACTGAAGCTTTCTTT. Its protein is CASSQSGGWTEAFF.

The chain is built from TRBV7-9 and TRBJ1-4, with TRBD1 as a possible D gene (5 bases). This CDR3 comprises 16 residues. The germline gives CDR1 SEHNR, CDR2 FQNEAQ (reference sequence). Trimming removed 1 base from V and 5 bases from J, with 14 bases in between. CDR3 nucleotides: TGTGCCAGCAGCTTAGGGGGCGGCAGACAGAATGAAAAACTGTTTTTT. Translation gives CASSLGGGRQNEKLFF.

This clone was observed a single time. The chain uses TRBV6-5 and TRBJ1-3, with D perhaps matching TRBD1 (5 bases). V lost 0 bases to trimming and J lost 3 bases, with 9 bases between them. The CDR3 runs to 15 residues. CDR1 is MNHEY, CDR2 SVGAGI, per germline. CDR3 in amino acids: CASSYSGGVGNTIYF. The CDR3 DNA sequence: TGTGCCAGCAGTTACTCAGGAGGGGTTGGAAACACCATATATTTT.

The chain links TRBV14 to TRBJ2-3; TRBD1 agrees at 9 bases. This CDR3 contains 15 residues. The V gene end was trimmed by 5 bases and the J gene end by 5 bases; junction bases not matched to a gene: 8. CDR1 is SGHDN, CDR2 FVKESK, per germline. The CDR3 protein is CASSSRDRDRDTQYF. The CDR3 DNA follows: TGTGCCAGCAGCTCCCGGGACAGGGATCGAGATACGCAGTATTTT. Together with reference TRBV14 and TRBJ2-3, the CDR3 gives the full variable domain: EAGVTQFPSHSVIEKGQTVTLRCDPISGHDNLYWYRRVMGKEIKFLLHFVKESKQDESGMPNNRFLAERTGGTYSTLKVQPAELEDSGVYFCASSSRDRDRDTQYFGPGTRLTVL.

The chain links TRBV5-8 to TRBJ2-7, with D perhaps TRBD1 (6 bases). Per germline, CDR1 SGHTS and CDR2 YDEGEE. The CDR3 contains 16 residues. V gave up 0 bases and J gave up 0 bases, with 13 bases separating them. Here the CDR3 DNA reads TGTGCCAGCAGCTTGGCCGGGACAACGGTCTCCTACGAGCAGTACTTC. Translating gives CASSLAGTTVSYEQYF.

V gene TRBV6-4 combines with J gene TRBJ1-2, with D possibly matching TRBD1 (5 bases). The V end lost 0 bases, the J end lost 8 bases, and 25 bases lay between the germline ends. The CDR3 is 18 residues long. Germline V gives CDR1 MRHNA, CDR2 SNTAGT. CDR3 nucleotide sequence: TGTGCCAGCAGTGACTCATTTTCTGGGGACTGGGGTACGCAAGGCTACACCTTC. Its protein is CASSDSFSGDWGTQGYTF.

The V call is TRBV29-1, the J call TRBJ1-2, with D unclear. There are 12 residues in the CDR3. Trimming cost V 1 base and J 7 bases, with 10 bases left between them. The germline CDR1 and CDR2 sequences are SQVTM and ANQGSEA. The CDR3 region is CSVEGVEGGYTF. The CDR3 DNA reads TGCAGCGTTGAAGGGGTTGAGGGTGGCTACACCTTC.

This clone was detected only once. This chain connects TRBV19 to TRBJ2-3, with 9 bases lining up with TRBD2. V was pared by 6 bases and J by 0 bases, with 1 base of the junction left unmatched. The CDR3 has 14 amino acids. CDR1 and CDR2 from the germline V gene are LNHDA and SQIVND (reference sequence). The CDR3 nucleotides read TGTGCCAGTAGAAGCGGGGGGAGCACAGATACGCAGTATTTT. Amino acids: CASRSGGSTDTQYF.